The sequence of this T cell receptor (beta chain) was determined in a study of T-cell memory formation after mild COVID-19. General study points: Among contracting clones, CD4+ were mainly CM/EM and CD8+ enriched in EMRA. CD4+ bias marked clones expanding day 15 to 37, unlike balanced contracting clones.

MiXCR, run by TCRdb on the 5' RACE reads, gives a single entry per CDR3 protein. The sample records 500,000 to 650,000 distinct CDR3 sequences, 20% to 25% being singletons. About this clonotype itself: Its antigen remains unknown.

Per germline, CDR1 SGDLS and CDR2 YYNGEE. This CDR3 contains 15 residues. V shed 3 bases and J 3 bases; nucleotides not matched to a gene: 5. The chain joins TRBV9 to TRBJ2-1; the match to TRBD2 covers 8 bases. Sample: PBMCs or a T cell subset sorted from them (not recorded which). The sequence derives from an adult woman who had mild COVID-19 (a few samples of this study predate the infection). Cell type and time point are not known. CDR3 coding DNA: TGTGCCAGCAGCGGGAGCGGGAGCCGCTACAATGAGCAGTTCTTC. Protein product: CASSGSGSRYNEQFF. The full variable domain, completed using reference TRBV9 and TRBJ2-1, is DSGVTQTPKHLITATGQRVTLRCSPRSGDLSVYWYQQSLDQGLQFLIQYYNGEERAKGNILERFSAQQFPDLHSELNLSSLELGDSALYFCASSGSGSRYNEQFFGPGTRLTVL.